Presented here are 10 T cell receptor beta chains from one specimen sequenced in a study of blood T cell repertoires in COVID-19. This table comes from immunoSEQ multiplex PCR, and its TCRdb copy is limited to in-frame clones, with some not included. In the table there are about 240,000 clones, over 75% of which are singletons. Sequenced material: peripheral blood. The receptor set was obtained from a woman aged 30 to 39 with acute or convalescent COVID-19.

V and J are TRBV4-2 and TRBJ1-1, with 8 bases matching TRBD1. V dropped 1 base and J dropped 11; count of bases not matched to a gene: 9. From germline, CDR1 is LGHNA and CDR2 YNFKEQ. There are 14 residues in the CDR3. The CDR3 region is CASSQVSGGVEAFF. The CDR3 DNA follows: TGTGCCAGCAGCCAAGTGTCAGGGGGCGTTGAGGCTTTCTTT.

The sample holds one count of this clone. The chain joins TRBV18 to TRBJ2-7; 13 positions agree with TRBD2. The CDR3 runs 16 residues. After removal of 3 bases from V and 5 bases from J, the junction contained 7 bases not matched to a gene. Germline V gene sequence: CDR1 KGHSH, CDR2 LQKENI. CDR3 sequence reads: CASSPRTSGSIHEQYF. CDR3 in DNA: TGTGCCAGCTCACCTAGGACTAGCGGGAGCATTCACGAGCAGTACTTC.

To note about this clone: Other DNA sequences in the sample encode the same CDR3. The V gene is TRBV7-2, the J gene TRBJ2-5; D is unresolved. The germline gives CDR1 SGHTA, CDR2 FQGNSA. Between the trimmed V and J ends, which lost 1 base and 5 bases, there was a span of 5 bases. This CDR3 contains 12 residues. The CDR3 spells CASSLVRETQYF. The CDR3 region has the DNA TGTGCCAGCAGCTTAGTTCGGGAGACCCAGTACTTC.

The table lists this clone with a count of one. The CDR3 DNA is TGTGCCAGCTCAGCCGATAGCGGGAGGTTTTACGAGCAGTACTTC. Its translation: CASSADSGRFYEQYF. The chain uses TRBV18 and TRBJ2-7; 10 nucleotides align to TRBD2. This CDR3 contains 15 residues. In germline, CDR1 is KGHSH, CDR2 LQKENI. V lost 5 bases, J lost 4 bases, and 8 bases stayed unmatched. The complete variable domain, with remaining parts taken from reference TRBV18 and TRBJ2-7, reads NAGVMQNPRHLVRRRGQEARLRCSPMKGHSHVYWYRQLPEEGLKFMVYLQKENIIDESGMPKERFSAEFPKEGPSILRIQQVVRGDSAAYFCASSADSGRFYEQYFGPGTRLTVT.

This clone was detected only a few times. The V and J genes are TRBV7-9 and TRBJ2-7, with D possibly being TRBD1 (6 bases). This CDR3 region has 15 residues. CDR1 is SEHNR, CDR2 FQNEAQ, per germline (reference sequence). Trimming stripped 3 bases from V and 2 bases from J, with 14 bases between. The CDR3 DNA is TGTGCCAGCAGCTTTTCCCCTAGGGGGACCTACGAGCAGTACTTC. Amino acid sequence: CASSFSPRGTYEQYF.

The rearrangement uses TRBV7-3 and TRBJ2-2; TRBD2 aligns across 14 bases. This CDR3 spans 15 amino acids. Germline V gene data show CDR1 as SGHTA and CDR2 as FQGTGA. V lost 3 bases and J lost 7; bases outside the gene matches: 1. The CDR3, as DNA: TGTGCCAGCAGCTTGGGACTAGCGGGGGTCGGGGAGCTGTTTTTT. Amino acids: CASSLGLAGVGELFF.

The V gene is TRBV30, the J gene TRBJ2-7, with 11 bases lining up with TRBD1. The CDR3 covers 16 residues. CDR1 and CDR2 from the germline V gene are GTSNPN and SVGIG (reference sequence). V dropped 5 bases and J dropped 3; count of bases not matched to a gene: 12. The CDR3 region is CAWGQGASGWGYEQYF. In nucleotides, the CDR3 is TGTGCCTGGGGACAGGGGGCAAGCGGGTGGGGCTACGAGCAGTACTTC. The variable domain in full, completed from reference TRBV30 and TRBJ2-7, reads SQTIHQWPATLVQPVGSPLSLECTVEGTSNPNLYWYRQAAGRGLQLLFYSVGIGQISSEVPQNLSASRPQDRQFILSSKKLLLSDSGFYLCAWGQGASGWGYEQYFGPGTRLTVT.

This chain joins TRBV29-1 and TRBJ2-3; 9 bases are shared with TRBD1. From germline, CDR1 is SQVTM and CDR2 ANQGSEA. This CDR3 spans 16 amino acids. V was clipped by 6 bases and J by 3 bases; unmatched bases: 13. The CDR3 loop reads CSVELGQGVKTDTQYF. DNA of the CDR3: TGCAGCGTAGAACTGGGACAGGGAGTCAAGACAGATACGCAGTATTTT.

The chain recombines TRBV6-2 or TRBV6-3 with TRBJ2-1, with no clear D. The germline V and J ends were trimmed by 3 bases and 6 bases, with 9 bases remaining between them. The CDR3 consists of 13 residues. Germline CDR1 reads MNHEY; CDR2 reads SVGEGT. The CDR3 sequence is CASSYPGLNEQFF. The CDR3, as DNA: TGTGCCAGCAGTTATCCGGGTCTCAATGAGCAGTTCTTC.

This chain connects TRBV19 to TRBJ1-3, with a possible D match to TRBD1 (6 bases). The CDR3 contains 14 residues. Germline V gene data show CDR1 as LNHDA and CDR2 as SQIVND (reference sequence). The V and J ends lost 7 bases and 4 bases respectively, with 14 bases between them. In nucleotides, the CDR3 is TGTGCCAGTATGGCACAGGGCTCCGGAAACACCATATATTTT. Translation: CASMAQGSGNTIYF.